What follows is one TCR beta chain and its context. Deletions cut 2 bases from V and 9 bases from J, with 8 bases between. Germline CDR1 and CDR2: MDHEN and SYDVKM. This CDR3 spans 11 amino acids. This sample was taken from a study of B cell selection in AIRE deficiency. The sorted conventional CD4 T cells were gated as CD4+CD127+. The method was immunoSEQ multiplex PCR; TCRdb's version includes in-frame clones alone and lacks a portion of them. The sample has fewer than 30,000 clones; approximately 96% are singletons. The V gene is TRBV28, the J gene TRBJ2-7; possibly TRBD2 for D (5 bases). Sequenced input: CD4+CD127+ conventional T cells sorted from PBMCs. This receptor was taken from a human donor in good health. CDR3 residues: CASSLLGGQYF. DNA for the CDR3: TGTGCCAGCAGTTTACTAGGAGGGCAGTACTTC. The full variable domain, completed using reference TRBV28 and TRBJ2-7, is DVKVTQSSRYLVKRTGEKVFLECVQDMDHENMFWYRQDPGLGLRLIYFSYDVKMKEKGDIPEGYSVSREKKERFSLILESASTNQTSMYLCASSLLGGQYFGPGTRLTVT.